The 8 T cell receptor beta chains below all came from one sample that was sequenced in a study of CD8 T cells in ankylosing spondylitis. Study results and caveats: Blood of patients with ankylosing spondylitis appeared to be characterized by a TCR beta motif of eight or nine highly homologous variants.

The antigens of these receptors remain unknown. TCRdb itself ran the 5' RACE reads through MiXCR, one entry per CDR3 protein. The table has roughly 670,000 distinct CDR3 sequences, around 17% seen once. Material: blood, either unsorted or a sorted T cell fraction (not recorded which). The receptors here all came from a male donor with ankylosing spondylitis.

The CDR3 loop is CASSRQPGLAEETQYF. In DNA, the CDR3 is TGTGCCAGCAGCCGACAACCGGGACTAGCGGAAGAGACCCAGTACTTC. V usage is TRBV7-2 and J usage is TRBJ2-5; TRBD2 matches 11 bases. The V and J ends lost 5 bases and 3 bases, in that order; junction bases with no gene match: 8. Per germline, CDR1 SGHTA and CDR2 FQGNSA. CDR3 length equals 16 residues.

This clonotype turned up a few times. The J gene is TRBJ2-1, the V gene TRBV5-1, with D perhaps assigned TRBD1 or TRBD2 (6 bases each). The CDR3 is 15 amino acids. V lost 4 bases and J 3 bases, leaving 14 bases between the germline ends. CDR1 and CDR2 (germline): SGHRS, YFSETQ. CDR3 coding DNA: TGCGCCAGCAGCCCTAAAGGGGGGAACTACAATGAGCAGTTCTTC. Translation gives CASSPKGGNYNEQFF.

This clonotype was seen once. CDR3 in amino acids: CASSLGRLDNEQFF. The CDR3 coding sequence is TGCGCCAGCAGCTTGGGAAGACTAGACAATGAGCAGTTCTTC. The rearrangement joins TRBV5-1 to TRBJ2-1; weak D call: TRBD2 (6 bases). CDR3 length: 14 amino acids. Between the trimmed V and J ends, which lost 0 bases and 5 bases, there was a span of 9 bases. CDR1 is SGHRS and CDR2 is YFSETQ in the germline V gene.

In its sample, this clonotype was seen a few times. The V call is TRBV20-1, the J call TRBJ2-7; 8 bases are shared with TRBD1. The CDR3 is 12 amino acids. J lost 2 bases, V lost 6 bases, and 3 bases had no gene match. Germline loops: CDR1 DFQATT, CDR2 SNEGSKA (reference sequence). The CDR3 coding sequence is TGCAGTGCGCCGGGACAGGCCTACGAGCAGTACTTC. It codes for CSAPGQAYEQYF.

J is TRBJ2-2 and V is TRBV29-1; D remains unclear. V dropped 3 bases and J dropped 4 bases, with 9 bases sitting between them. CDR1 is SQVTM, CDR2 ANQGSEA, per germline. This CDR3 region has 13 residues. The CDR3 loop reads CSVEAALTGELFF. CDR3 coding DNA: TGCAGCGTTGAGGCAGCTCTCACCGGGGAGCTGTTTTTT.

CDR3 loop: CACGGYTGELFF. CDR3 nucleotides: TGTGCCTGCGGCGGCTACACCGGGGAGCTGTTTTTT. V is TRBV12-3 or TRBV12-4 and J is TRBJ2-2, with D hard to call. CDR3 length: 12 residues. Trimming took off 11 bases at V and 3 bases at J, with 10 bases between the two ends.

This clonotype was detected only a few times. DNA for the CDR3: TGTGCCAGCAGCTTCGAGGGACAGGGGGCCCGGTACTTC. The encoded protein is CASSFEGQGARYF. The J gene is TRBJ2-5, the V gene TRBV7-2, with 12 positions matching TRBD1. The CDR3 is 13 amino acids. Germline trimming cut 3 bases from V and 13 bases from J; bases unmatched to any gene: 6. CDR1 SGHTA and CDR2 FQGNSA come from the germline V gene.

This clonotype is a singleton in its sample. The J gene is TRBJ1-2, the V gene TRBV5-1; 8 bases match TRBD1. The CDR3 is 13 residues long. Trimming cost V 5 bases and J 7 bases; bases outside gene matches: 7. Per the germline V gene, CDR1 is SGHRS and CDR2 is YFSETQ. The CDR3 bases are TGCGCCAGCAGTCCGGACAGGGTCAGTGGCTACACCTTC. Residues: CASSPDRVSGYTF.